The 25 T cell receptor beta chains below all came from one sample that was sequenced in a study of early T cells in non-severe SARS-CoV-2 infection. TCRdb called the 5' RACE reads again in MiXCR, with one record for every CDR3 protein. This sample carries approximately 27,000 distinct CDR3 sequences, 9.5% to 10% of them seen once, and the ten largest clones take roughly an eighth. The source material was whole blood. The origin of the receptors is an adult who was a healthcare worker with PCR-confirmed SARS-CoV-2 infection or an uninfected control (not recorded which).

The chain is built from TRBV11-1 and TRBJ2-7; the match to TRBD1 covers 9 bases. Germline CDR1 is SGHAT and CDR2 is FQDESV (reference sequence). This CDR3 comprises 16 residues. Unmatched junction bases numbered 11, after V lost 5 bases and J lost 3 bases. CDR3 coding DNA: TGTGCCAGCAGCCCAGGGACAGGGTGGCATATCTACGAGCAGTACTTC. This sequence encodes CASSPGTGWHIYEQYF.

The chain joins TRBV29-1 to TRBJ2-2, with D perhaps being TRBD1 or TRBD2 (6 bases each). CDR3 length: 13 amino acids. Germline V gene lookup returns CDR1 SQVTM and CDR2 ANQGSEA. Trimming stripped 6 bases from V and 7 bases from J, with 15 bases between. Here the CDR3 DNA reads TGCAGCGTCGCGGGACACAGAAGCGGGGAGCTGTTTTTT. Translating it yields CSVAGHRSGELFF.

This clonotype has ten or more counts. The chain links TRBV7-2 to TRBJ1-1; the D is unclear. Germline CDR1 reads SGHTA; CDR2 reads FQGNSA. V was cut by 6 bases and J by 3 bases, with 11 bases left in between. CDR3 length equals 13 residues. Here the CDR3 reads CASSSRWDTEAFF. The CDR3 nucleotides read TGTGCCAGCAGTTCCCGCTGGGACACTGAAGCTTTCTTT.

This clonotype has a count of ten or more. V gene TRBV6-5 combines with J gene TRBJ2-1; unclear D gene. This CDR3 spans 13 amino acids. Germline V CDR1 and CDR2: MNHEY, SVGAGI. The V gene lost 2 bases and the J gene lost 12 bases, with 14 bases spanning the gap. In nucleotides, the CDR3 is TGTGCCAGCAGTTACGTTAACAAGATGAGGCAGTTCTTC. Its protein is CASSYVNKMRQFF.

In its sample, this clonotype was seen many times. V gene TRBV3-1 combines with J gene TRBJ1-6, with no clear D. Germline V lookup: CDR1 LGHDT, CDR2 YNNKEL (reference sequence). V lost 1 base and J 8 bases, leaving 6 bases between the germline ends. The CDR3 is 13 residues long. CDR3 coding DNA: TGTGCCAGCAGCCAAGGGGGTCATTCACCCCTCCACTTT. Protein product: CASSQGGHSPLHF. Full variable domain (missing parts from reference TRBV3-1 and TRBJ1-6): DTAVSQTPKYLVTQMGNDKSIKCEQNLGHDTMYWYKQDSKKFLKIMFSYNNKELIINETVPNRFSPKSPDKAHLNLHINSLELGDSAVYFCASSQGGHSPLHFGNGTRLTVT.

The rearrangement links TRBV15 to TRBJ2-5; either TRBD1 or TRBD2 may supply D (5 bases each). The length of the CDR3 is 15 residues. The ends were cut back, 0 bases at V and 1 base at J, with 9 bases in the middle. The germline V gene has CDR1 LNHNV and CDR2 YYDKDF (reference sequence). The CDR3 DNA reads TGTGCCACCAGCAGAGATCCGGGACCCCAAGAGACCCAGTACTTC. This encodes CATSRDPGPQETQYF. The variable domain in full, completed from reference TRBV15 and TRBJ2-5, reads DAMVIQNPRYQVTQFGKPVTLSCSQTLNHNVMYWYQQKSSQAPKLLFHYYDKDFNNEADTPDNFQSRRPNTSFCFLDIRSPGLGDTAMYLCATSRDPGPQETQYFGPGTRLLVL.

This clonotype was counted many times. CDR3 nucleotides: TGTGCCAGCAGTGAGGACGGGTACGAGCAGTACTTC. Protein sequence: CASSEDGYEQYF. The chain uses TRBV6-2 or TRBV6-3 and TRBJ2-7; D is uncertain. This CDR3 contains 12 residues. Germline CDR1 is MNHEY and CDR2 is SVGEGT. Trimming left V 5 bases short and J 4 bases short, with 9 bases between.

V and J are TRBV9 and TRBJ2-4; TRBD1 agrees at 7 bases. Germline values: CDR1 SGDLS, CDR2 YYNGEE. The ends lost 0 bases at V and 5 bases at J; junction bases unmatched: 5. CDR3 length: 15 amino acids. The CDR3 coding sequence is TGTGCCAGCAGCGTAGCGCCGGGACAGCAAAACATTCAGTACTTC. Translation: CASSVAPGQQNIQYF.

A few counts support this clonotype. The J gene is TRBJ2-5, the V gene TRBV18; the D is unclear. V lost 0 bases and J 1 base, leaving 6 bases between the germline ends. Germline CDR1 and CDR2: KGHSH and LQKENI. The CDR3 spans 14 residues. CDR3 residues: CASSPPYTQETQYF. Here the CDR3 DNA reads TGTGCCAGCTCACCACCGTATACCCAAGAGACCCAGTACTTC.

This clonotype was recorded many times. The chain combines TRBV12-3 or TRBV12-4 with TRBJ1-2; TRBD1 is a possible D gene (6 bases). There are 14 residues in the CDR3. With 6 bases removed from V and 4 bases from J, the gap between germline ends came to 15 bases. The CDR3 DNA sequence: TGTGCCAGCAGAAAAGAGACAGGAAGCTATGGCTACACCTTC. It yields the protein CASRKETGSYGYTF.

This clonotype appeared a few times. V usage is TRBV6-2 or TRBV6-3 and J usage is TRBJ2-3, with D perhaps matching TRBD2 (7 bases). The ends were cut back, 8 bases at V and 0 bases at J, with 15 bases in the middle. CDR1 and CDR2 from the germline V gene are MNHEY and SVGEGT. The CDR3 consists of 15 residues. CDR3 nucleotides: TGTGCCAGCGGGCGCCGGGGGGCGAGCACAGATACGCAGTATTTT. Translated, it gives CASGRRGASTDTQYF.

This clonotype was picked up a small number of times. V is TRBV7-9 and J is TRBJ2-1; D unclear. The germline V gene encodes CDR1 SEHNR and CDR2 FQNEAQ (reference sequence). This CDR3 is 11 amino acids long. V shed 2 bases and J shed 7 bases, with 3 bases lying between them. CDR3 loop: CASSLLNEQFF. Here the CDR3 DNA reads TGTGCCAGCAGCTTACTGAATGAGCAGTTCTTC. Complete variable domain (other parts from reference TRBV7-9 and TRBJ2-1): DTGVSQNPRHKITKRGQNVTFRCDPISEHNRLYWYRQTLGQGPEFLTYFQNEAQLEKSRLLSDRFSAERPKGSFSTLEIQRTEQGDSAMYLCASSLLNEQFFGPGTRLTVL.

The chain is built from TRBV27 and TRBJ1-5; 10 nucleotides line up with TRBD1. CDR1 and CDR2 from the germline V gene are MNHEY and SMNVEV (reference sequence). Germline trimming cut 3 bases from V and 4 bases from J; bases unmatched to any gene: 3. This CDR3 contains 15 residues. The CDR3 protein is CASSFRGQGNQPQHF. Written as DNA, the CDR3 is TGTGCCAGCAGTTTTCGGGGACAGGGGAATCAGCCCCAGCATTTT.

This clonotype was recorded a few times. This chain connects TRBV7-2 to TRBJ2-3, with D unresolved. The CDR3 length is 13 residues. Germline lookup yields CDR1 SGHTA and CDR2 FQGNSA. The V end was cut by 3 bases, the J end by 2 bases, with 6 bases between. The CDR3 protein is CASSFAHTDTQYF. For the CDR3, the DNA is TGTGCCAGCAGCTTCGCTCACACAGATACGCAGTATTTT.

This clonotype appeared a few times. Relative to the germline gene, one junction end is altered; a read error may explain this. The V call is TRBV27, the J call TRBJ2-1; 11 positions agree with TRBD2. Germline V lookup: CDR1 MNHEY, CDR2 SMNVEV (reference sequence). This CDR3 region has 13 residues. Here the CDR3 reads CAGSVAGGNEQFF. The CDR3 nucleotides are TGTGCCGGCAGTGTAGCGGGGGGGAATGAGCAGTTCTTC.

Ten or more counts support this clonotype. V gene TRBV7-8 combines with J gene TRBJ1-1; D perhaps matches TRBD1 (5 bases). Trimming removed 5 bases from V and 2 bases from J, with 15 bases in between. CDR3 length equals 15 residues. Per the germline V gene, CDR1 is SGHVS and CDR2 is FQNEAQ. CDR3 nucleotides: TGTGCCAGCAGCATACTTATGGGGGTCAACACTGAAGCTTTCTTT. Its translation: CASSILMGVNTEAFF. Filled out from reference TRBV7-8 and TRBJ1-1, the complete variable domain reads GAGVSQSPRYKVAKRGQDVALRCDPISGHVSLFWYQQALGQGPEFLTYFQNEAQLDKSGLPSDRFFAERPEGSVSTLKIQRTQQEDSAVYLCASSILMGVNTEAFFGQGTRLTVV.

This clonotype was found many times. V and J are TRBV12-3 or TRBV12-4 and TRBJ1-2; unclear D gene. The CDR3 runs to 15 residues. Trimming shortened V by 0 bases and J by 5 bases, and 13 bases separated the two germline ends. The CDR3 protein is CASSLALGAAYGYTF. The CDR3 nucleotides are TGTGCCAGCAGTTTAGCGCTGGGAGCAGCGTATGGCTACACCTTC.

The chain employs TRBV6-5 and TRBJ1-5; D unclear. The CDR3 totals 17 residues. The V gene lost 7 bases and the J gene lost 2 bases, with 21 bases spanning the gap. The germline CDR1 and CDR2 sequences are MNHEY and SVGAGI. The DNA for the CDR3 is TGTGCCAGCACCACCTTCGAAGCAGCCTTACGCAATCAGCCCCAGCATTTT. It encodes CASTTFEAALRNQPQHF.

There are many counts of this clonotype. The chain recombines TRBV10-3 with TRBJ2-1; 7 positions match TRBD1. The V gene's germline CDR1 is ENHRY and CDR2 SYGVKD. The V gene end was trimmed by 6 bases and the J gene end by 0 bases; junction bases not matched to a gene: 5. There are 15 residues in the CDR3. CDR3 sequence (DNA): TGTGCCATCAGGGGGACAGTGAGCTCCTACAATGAGCAGTTCTTC. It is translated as CAIRGTVSSYNEQFF.

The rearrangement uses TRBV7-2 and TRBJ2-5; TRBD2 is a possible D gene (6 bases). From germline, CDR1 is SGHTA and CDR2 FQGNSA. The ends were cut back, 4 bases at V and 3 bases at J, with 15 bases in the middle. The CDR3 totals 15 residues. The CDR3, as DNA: TGTGCCAGCAGCTCTCAACGTAGCGGCAAAGAGACCCAGTACTTC. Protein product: CASSSQRSGKETQYF.

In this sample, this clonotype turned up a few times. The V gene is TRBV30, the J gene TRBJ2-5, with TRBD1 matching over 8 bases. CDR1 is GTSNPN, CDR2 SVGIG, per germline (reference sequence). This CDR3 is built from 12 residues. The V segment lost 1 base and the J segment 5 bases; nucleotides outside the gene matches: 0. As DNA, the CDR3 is TGTGCCTGGAGTGGACAGGGGGAGACCCAGTACTTC. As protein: CAWSGQGETQYF.

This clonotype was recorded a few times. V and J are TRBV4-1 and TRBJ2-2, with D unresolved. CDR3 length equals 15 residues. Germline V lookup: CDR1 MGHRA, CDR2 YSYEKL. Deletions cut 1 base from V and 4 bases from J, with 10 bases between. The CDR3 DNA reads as TGCGCCAGCAGCCAAGTTAGTTACACCACCGGGGAGCTGTTTTTT. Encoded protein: CASSQVSYTTGELFF.

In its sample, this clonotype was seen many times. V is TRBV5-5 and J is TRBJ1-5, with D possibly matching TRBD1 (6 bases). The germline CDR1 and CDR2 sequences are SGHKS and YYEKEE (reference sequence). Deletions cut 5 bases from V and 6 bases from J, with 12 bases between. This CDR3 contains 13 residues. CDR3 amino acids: CASRHRVGQPQHF. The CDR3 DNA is TGTGCCAGCAGACACAGGGTCGGTCAGCCCCAGCATTTT.

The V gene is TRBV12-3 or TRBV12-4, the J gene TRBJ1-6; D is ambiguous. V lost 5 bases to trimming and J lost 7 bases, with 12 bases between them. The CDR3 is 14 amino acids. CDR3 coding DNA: TGTGCCAGCAGTCCACAGTGGGGAAATTCACCCCTCCACTTT. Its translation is CASSPQWGNSPLHF.

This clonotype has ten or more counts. Here the CDR3 reads CASSVGVSSYEQYF. The CDR3 coding sequence is TGTGCCAGCAGCGTAGGGGTCAGCTCCTACGAGCAGTACTTC. The chain is built from TRBV9 and TRBJ2-7; the D is unclear. Trimming removed 0 bases at V and 0 bases at J, with 7 bases between. CDR3 length: 14 amino acids. Germline CDR1 and CDR2: SGDLS and YYNGEE.